This TCR beta chain appears in the sequencing data of a study of shared clonotypes between healthy human individuals. Study summary: Per-donor plates numbered three CD4 naive, three CD4 memory, two CD8 naive and one CD8 memory.

About this clone: Its antigen is undetermined.

Some clones are missing from TCRdb's copy, which holds only in-frame ones; the method was immunoSEQ multiplex PCR. The sample shows millions of clones, 90% to 95% of them seen only once. Terminally differentiated effector memory CD45RA+ cells were excluded from the naive CD8 cells, which were CD45RO-negative and positively selected for CCR7. General study results and limits: When naive CD4 clonotypes were compared across several donors, around 5% were shared. It was the few donors that limited the genetic and exposure-history diversity represented.

V was clipped by 7 bases and J by 3 bases, with 15 bases between them. The CDR3 length is 13 residues. CDR1 is GTSNPN, CDR2 SVGIG, per germline (reference sequence). The J gene is TRBJ1-1, the V gene TRBV30, with TRBD1 as a possible D gene (5 bases). The sample comprised naive CD8+ T cells from PBMCs. The sequence was collected from a young man in good health. Some clones in this sample may be carry-over from other donors' samples. The CDR3: CASHLGTHTEAFF. CDR3 in DNA: TGTGCCTCCCACTTGGGGACTCACACTGAAGCTTTCTTT.